The text below deals with one T cell receptor (beta chain). This specimen comes from a study of blood T cell repertoires in COVID-19. In germline, CDR1 is SGHVS, CDR2 FQNEAQ. The V end lost 3 bases, the J end lost 3 bases, and 14 bases lay between the germline ends. The CDR3 spans 15 residues. Assay: immunoSEQ multiplex PCR; the TCRdb copy retains only in-frame clones and omits some. The sample consists of about 130,000 clones, roughly 88% of them appearing once. The sequencing input was peripheral blood. The source of this sequence is an elderly woman with acute or convalescent COVID-19. The chain is built from TRBV7-8 and TRBJ1-1, with D possibly being TRBD1 (5 bases). The CDR3 sequence: CASSFGGGWDTEAFF. The CDR3 DNA sequence: TGTGCCAGCAGCTTCGGGGGAGGGTGGGACACTGAAGCTTTCTTT.